This TCR beta chain stems from a study of T cell clones after liver transplantation. Study-level background: Three of eight recipients were HCV-positive; others had non-autoimmune, non-viral indications. Samples came pre-transplant, pre-randomization before withdrawal, and post-randomization after withdrawal ended.

Study results and caveats: A significant post-transplant drop in circulating graft-donor-reactive CD4 TCRbeta sequences occurred in most of the 8 subjects. Rather than being deleted, graft donor-reactive T cells may have moved into the graft.

TCRdb's table, derived via immunoSEQ multiplex PCR, lists solely in-frame clones and lacks some. The sample carries 7,500 to 10,000 clones, around 80% recorded once. Germline V gene lookup returns CDR1 ENHRY and CDR2 SYGVKD. The junction had 3 bases not matched to a gene; V was cut back by 10 bases and J by 3 bases. CDR3 length equals 13 residues. To note about this clone: Its antigen is unknown.

The TCR comes from a human patient who received a liver transplant. A share of the T cells may be of graft donor origin. The material sequenced was CD8+ T cells from blood, taken at the 22-month timepoint. V usage is TRBV10-3 and J usage is TRBJ1-5; 10 bases align to TRBD1. CDR3 sequence reads: CATGTGDNQPQHF. The CDR3, as DNA: TGTGCCACCGGGACAGGGGACAATCAGCCCCAGCATTTT.